One sample yielded the 10 T cell receptor beta chains listed below, sequenced in a study of T-cell memory formation after mild COVID-19. TCRdb ran MiXCR on the 5' RACE reads and lists one entry per CDR3 protein. The sample includes roughly 260,000 distinct CDR3 sequences, over 15% of them seen just once. Material for sequencing was PBMCs or a T cell subset sorted from them (not recorded which). These receptors were collected from a man between 18 and 35 years old who had mild COVID-19 (a few samples of this study predate the infection). Cell type and time point are not known.

The sample holds a few counts of this clonotype. This chain joins TRBV6-5 and TRBJ1-6; 10 positions match TRBD1. From germline, CDR1 is MNHEY and CDR2 SVGAGI. The CDR3 length is 16 residues. V gave up 5 bases and J gave up 11 bases; unmatched junction bases: 12. Written as DNA, the CDR3 is TGTGCCAGCAGTCGCTCCGGGACAGGGGTATCAGCACCCCTCCACTTT. Its translation: CASSRSGTGVSAPLHF.

This clonotype was observed a handful of times. The V call is TRBV7-9, the J call TRBJ1-1, with 7 positions matching TRBD1. CDR1 SEHNR and CDR2 FQNEAQ come from the germline V gene (reference sequence). V trimming: 7 bases; J trimming: 10 bases; junction bases outside the gene matches: 9. This CDR3 spans 12 amino acids. CDR3 sequence: CASTDDREGAFF. The CDR3 DNA follows: TGTGCCAGCACCGATGACAGGGAAGGAGCTTTCTTT.

The V gene is TRBV7-9, the J gene TRBJ2-3; TRBD2 agrees at 9 bases. Trimming cost V 0 bases and J 6 bases; bases outside gene matches: 4. This CDR3 has 15 residues. Germline CDR1 and CDR2: SEHNR and FQNEAQ (reference sequence). The CDR3 loop reads CASSLAPSGVDTQYF. The CDR3 DNA sequence: TGTGCCAGCAGCTTAGCTCCTAGCGGGGTTGATACGCAGTATTTT. Looking up the rest from reference TRBV7-9 and TRBJ2-3 gives the full variable domain: DTGVSQNPRHKITKRGQNVTFRCDPISEHNRLYWYRQTLGQGPEFLTYFQNEAQLEKSRLLSDRFSAERPKGSFSTLEIQRTEQGDSAMYLCASSLAPSGVDTQYFGPGTRLTVL.

This clonotype was recorded many times. This chain links TRBV5-1 with TRBJ2-3; D gene ambiguous. CDR3 length equals 13 residues. Germline CDR1 reads SGHRS; CDR2 reads YFSETQ. V lost 0 bases to trimming and J lost 4 bases, with 6 bases between them. CDR3 region: CASSLVIADTQYF. The CDR3 DNA follows: TGCGCCAGCAGCTTGGTTATTGCAGATACGCAGTATTTT.

This clonotype was seen only once. Just one base apart from a much larger clone, this may be a read error. This CDR3 is missing its conserved last phenylalanine or tryptophan, likely due to a read error. The chain is built from TRBV7-9 and TRBJ1-6; no clear D. Trimming cost V 5 bases and J 3 bases, with 2 bases left between them. This CDR3 spans 12 amino acids. Germline V gene sequence: CDR1 SEHNR, CDR2 FQNEAQ (reference sequence). The CDR3, as DNA: TGTGCCAGCAGCGACTATAATTCACCCCTCCACCTT. It is translated as CASSDYNSPLHL.

This clonotype has only a few counts. The chain couples TRBV5-1 to TRBJ1-2; 7 bases fit TRBD1. The CDR3 contains 14 residues. The trim removed 4 bases at V and 4 bases at J, leaving 7 bases unmatched. CDR1 SGHRS and CDR2 YFSETQ come from the germline V gene. The CDR3 sequence: CASSISTGSYGYTF. CDR3 bases: TGCGCCAGCAGCATTTCGACAGGGAGCTATGGCTACACCTTC. Filled out from reference TRBV5-1 and TRBJ1-2, the complete variable domain reads KAGVTQTPRYLIKTRGQQVTLSCSPISGHRSVSWYQQTPGQGLQFLFEYFSETQRNKGNFPGRFSGRQFSNSRSEMNVSTLELGDSALYLCASSISTGSYGYTFGSGTRLTVV.

The chain has TRBV5-1 and TRBJ1-2; 8 bases map to TRBD1. Germline CDR1 and CDR2: SGHRS and YFSETQ. Trimming took 5 bases from V and 3 from J; bases not matched to a gene: 9. The CDR3 is 15 amino acids. This CDR3 reads CASSRTGPVDYGYTF. The CDR3 DNA follows: TGCGCCAGCAGTCGGACAGGGCCGGTAGACTATGGCTACACCTTC.

V gene TRBV5-1 combines with J gene TRBJ2-1; 10 nucleotides line up with TRBD1. Trimming removed 7 bases from V and 9 bases from J; junction bases left unmatched: 10. This CDR3 comprises 14 residues. Germline CDR1 is SGHRS and CDR2 is YFSETQ. CDR3 residues: CASGWTGGSGEQFF. DNA for the CDR3: TGCGCCAGCGGATGGACAGGGGGTTCTGGTGAGCAGTTCTTC. Filled out from reference TRBV5-1 and TRBJ2-1, the complete variable domain reads KAGVTQTPRYLIKTRGQQVTLSCSPISGHRSVSWYQQTPGQGLQFLFEYFSETQRNKGNFPGRFSGRQFSNSRSEMNVSTLELGDSALYLCASGWTGGSGEQFFGPGTRLTVL.

This clonotype has a handful of counts. V is TRBV6-5 and J is TRBJ1-4, with D possibly matching TRBD1 (5 bases). Germline assignment: CDR1 MNHEY and CDR2 SVGAGI. This CDR3 contains 14 residues. Trimming removed 2 bases from V and 7 bases from J, with 11 bases in between. CDR3: CASSYRGDGEKLFF. The DNA of the CDR3 is TGTGCCAGCAGTTACCGGGGGGACGGTGAAAAACTGTTTTTT.

J is TRBJ1-5 and V is TRBV15; TRBD1 matches at 7 bases. CDR3 length: 15 residues. Germline CDR1 and CDR2: LNHNV and YYDKDF (reference sequence). After removal of 0 bases from V and 9 bases from J, the junction contained 8 bases not matched to a gene. CDR3 nucleotide sequence: TGTGCCACCAGCAGAGACCCAGGGGGAGGCGCGCCCCAGCATTTT. Its translation: CATSRDPGGGAPQHF. The full variable domain, in which reference TRBV15 and TRBJ1-5 provide the parts outside the CDR3, is DAMVIQNPRYQVTQFGKPVTLSCSQTLNHNVMYWYQQKSSQAPKLLFHYYDKDFNNEADTPDNFQSRRPNTSFCFLDIRSPGLGDTAMYLCATSRDPGGGAPQHFGDGTRLSIL.